A single sample is the source of the 8 T cell receptor beta chains below, sequenced in a study of CD8 T cells in ankylosing spondylitis. One entry per CDR3 protein, called by TCRdb with MiXCR from the 5' RACE reads. The repertoire has around 490,000 distinct CDR3 sequences, over 4% of them found once; the top ten carry 3% to 4.5%. Notes on the study in general: One TCR beta motif, made up of several highly homologous variants, appeared characteristic of ankylosing spondylitis blood.

Their antigen targets remain unknown. Sequenced material: blood, either unsorted or a sorted T cell fraction (not recorded which). Every receptor here comes from a male donor with ankylosing spondylitis.

This clonotype turned up a few times. The gene calls are TRBV7-6 and TRBJ2-5, with TRBD2 identical over 8 bases. CDR1 and CDR2 from the germline V gene are SGHVS and FNYEAQ. The CDR3 spans 14 residues. V dropped 4 bases and J dropped 5; count of bases not matched to a gene: 6. The CDR3 region has the DNA TGTGCCAGCAGCTACTTTAGCGGGGCGGAGACCCAGTACTTC. Its translation is CASSYFSGAETQYF.

Many counts were recorded for this clonotype. V gene TRBV10-3 combines with J gene TRBJ1-5, with unresolved D. Germline CDR1 and CDR2: ENHRY and SYGVKD. The CDR3 sequence is 17 residues long. The germline V and J ends were trimmed by 10 bases and 2 bases, with 24 bases remaining between them. The CDR3 protein is CATSTPARRSGNQPQHF. CDR3 bases: TGTGCCACCTCAACTCCCGCCAGGAGGAGCGGCAATCAGCCCCAGCATTTT.

This clonotype was counted many times. The rearrangement links TRBV7-2 to TRBJ2-7; 11 nucleotides align to TRBD1. The V and J ends lost 3 bases and 5 bases, in that order; junction bases with no gene match: 3. The CDR3 totals 14 residues. CDR1 is SGHTA, CDR2 FQGNSA, per germline. The CDR3 DNA reads TGTGCCAGCAGCTTCCGGACAGGGGGCCACGAGCAGTACTTC. It codes for CASSFRTGGHEQYF.

This clonotype was seen a handful of times. The V gene is TRBV19, the J gene TRBJ2-7, with TRBD2 matching 8 bases. V was pared by 7 bases and J by 2 bases, with 1 base of the junction left unmatched. CDR1 LNHDA and CDR2 SQIVND come from the germline V gene (reference sequence). CDR3 size: 12 residues. The CDR3 DNA sequence: TGTGCCAGTATTAGCGGGACCTACGAGCAGTACTTC. Translation gives CASISGTYEQYF. Filled out from reference TRBV19 and TRBJ2-7, the complete variable domain reads DGGITQSPKYLFRKEGQNVTLSCEQNLNHDAMYWYRQDPGQGLRLIYYSQIVNDFQKGDIAEGYSVSREKKESFPLTVTSAQKNPTAFYLCASISGTYEQYFGPGTRLTVT.

This clonotype appeared many times. The chain is built from TRBV9 and TRBJ1-1; D is uncertain. Germline CDR1 is SGDLS and CDR2 is YYNGEE. There are 12 residues in the CDR3. With 0 bases removed from V and 3 bases from J, the gap between germline ends came to 3 bases. CDR3 coding DNA: TGTGCCAGCAGCGTAGGGGACACTGAAGCTTTCTTT. Encoded protein: CASSVGDTEAFF.

V and J are TRBV28 and TRBJ2-3; D remains ambiguous. V was trimmed by 6 bases and J by 0 bases, leaving 16 bases between them. CDR1 and CDR2 from the germline V gene are MDHEN and SYDVKM. The CDR3 length is 16 residues. Written as DNA, the CDR3 is TGTGCCAGCAGCCCCCTAGAGTCCTTTAGCACAGATACGCAGTATTTT. It codes for CASSPLESFSTDTQYF.

This clonotype has at least ten counts. The V call is TRBV28, the J call TRBJ1-1, with unresolved D. The germline V gene encodes CDR1 MDHEN and CDR2 SYDVKM. V lost 5 bases to trimming and J lost 5 bases, with 21 bases between them. The CDR3 sequence is 16 residues long. The DNA for the CDR3 is TGTGCCAGCAGTCCCCCAAAACCGGTTCTGAGGACTGAAGCTTTCTTT. It is translated as CASSPPKPVLRTEAFF.

In its sample, this clonotype was seen many times. The rearrangement uses TRBV10-3 and TRBJ1-2; possible D gene TRBD1, 6 bases. V lost 2 bases, J lost 2 bases, and 12 bases lay in between. This CDR3 comprises 15 residues. Germline V gene data show CDR1 as ENHRY and CDR2 as SYGVKD. CDR3 sequence reads: CAISEGVRGNYGYTF. For the CDR3, the DNA is TGTGCCATCAGTGAGGGCGTCAGGGGAAACTATGGCTACACCTTC.